This T cell receptor (beta chain) was captured by sequencing in a study of cytomegalovirus exposure and HLA in healthy donors. It was with 60 Vbeta and 13 Jbeta primers that the PCR ran. Some clones are missing from TCRdb's copy, which holds only in-frame ones; the method was immunoSEQ multiplex PCR. Altogether approximately 77,000 clones are present, roughly 80% being singletons, with the ten largest covering approximately 4.6%. CDR3 size: 15 residues. Germline assignment: CDR1 SEHNR and CDR2 FQNEAQ (reference sequence). The germline V and J ends were trimmed by 5 bases and 2 bases, with 12 bases remaining between them.

Sequenced: PBMCs. The chain is built from TRBV7-9 and TRBJ1-4; D is possibly TRBD1 (5 bases). The source is a middle-aged man in good health and CMV-seronegative. The CDR3 DNA follows: TGTGCCAGCAGCATGGGCCGGGGGACTAATGAAAAACTGTTTTTT. It yields the protein CASSMGRGTNEKLFF.